The clone carrying this T cell receptor beta chain was seen only a few times. Data came from immunoSEQ multiplex PCR; TCRdb stores just in-frame clones and leaves some out. The profile shows roughly 220,000 clones, 90% to 95% of them singletons. The sample comes from a study of cytomegalovirus exposure and HLA in healthy donors. With 4 bases removed from V and 11 bases from J, the gap between germline ends came to 15 bases. The germline gives CDR1 SQVTM, CDR2 ANQGSEA. This CDR3 contains 12 residues. This clonotype originated in a woman aged 18-29 years in good health and CMV-seronegative. The chain joins TRBV29-1 to TRBJ1-5; perhaps TRBD1 as D (5 bases). The sample taken for sequencing was PBMCs. The CDR3 nucleotides are TGCAGCGTTGCTTCCCAGGGTGTGTCCCAGCATTTT. Protein sequence: CSVASQGVSQHF. The whole variable domain, filled in from reference TRBV29-1 and TRBJ1-5, reads SAVISQKPSRDICQRGTSLTIQCQVDSQVTMMFWYRQQPGQSLTLIATANQGSEATYESGFVIDKFPISRPNLTFSTLTVSNMSPEDSSIYLCSVASQGVSQHFGDGTRLSIL.